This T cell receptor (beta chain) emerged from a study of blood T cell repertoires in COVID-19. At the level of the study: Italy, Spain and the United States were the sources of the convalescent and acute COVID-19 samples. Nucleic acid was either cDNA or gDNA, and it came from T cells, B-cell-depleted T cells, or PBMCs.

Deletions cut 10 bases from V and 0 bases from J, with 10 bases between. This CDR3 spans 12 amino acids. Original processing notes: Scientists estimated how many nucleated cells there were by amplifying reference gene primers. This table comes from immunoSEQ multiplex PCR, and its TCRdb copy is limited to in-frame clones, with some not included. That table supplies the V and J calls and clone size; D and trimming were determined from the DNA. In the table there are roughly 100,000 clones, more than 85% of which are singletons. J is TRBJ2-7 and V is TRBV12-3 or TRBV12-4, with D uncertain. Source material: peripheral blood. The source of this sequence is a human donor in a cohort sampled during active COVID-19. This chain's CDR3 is CATQQDSYEQYF. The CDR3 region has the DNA TGTGCCACCCAGCAGGACTCCTACGAGCAGTACTTC.